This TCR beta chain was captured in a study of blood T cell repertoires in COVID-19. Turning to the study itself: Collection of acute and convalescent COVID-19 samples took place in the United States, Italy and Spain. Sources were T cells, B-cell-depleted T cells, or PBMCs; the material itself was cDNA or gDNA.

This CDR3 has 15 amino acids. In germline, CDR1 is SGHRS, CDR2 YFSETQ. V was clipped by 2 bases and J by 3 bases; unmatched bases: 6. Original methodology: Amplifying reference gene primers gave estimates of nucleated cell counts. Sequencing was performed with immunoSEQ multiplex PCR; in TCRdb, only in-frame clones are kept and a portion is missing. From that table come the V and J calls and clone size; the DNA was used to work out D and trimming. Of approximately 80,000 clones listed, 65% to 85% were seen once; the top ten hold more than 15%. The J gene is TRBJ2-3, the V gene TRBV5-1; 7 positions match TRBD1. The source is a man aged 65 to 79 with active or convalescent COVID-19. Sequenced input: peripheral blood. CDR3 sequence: CASSFRDSITDTQYF. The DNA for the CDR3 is TGCGCCAGCAGCTTCCGGGACAGTATAACAGATACGCAGTATTTT.